The sample holds a few counts of the clone carrying this T cell receptor beta chain. The antigen remains unidentified. Each donor (without exception) was a healthy Caucasian. This entry belongs to a study of identical twins. Study observations and caveats: Low generation probability was overrepresented in out-of-frame alpha sequences shared by twins.

With template switching, a universal primer site was added, and the cDNA carried unique molecular identifiers. TCRdb recomputed calls from the 5' RACE reads with MiXCR, one row per CDR3 protein. The sample comprises 1.5 million to 2 million distinct CDR3 sequences, roughly a third of which are singletons, and approximately 0.29% rests with the top ten. In germline, CDR1 is LGHDT, CDR2 YNNKEL (reference sequence). The germline V and J ends were trimmed by 1 base and 3 bases, with 10 bases remaining between them. The CDR3 covers 14 residues. The source of this sequence is a newborn girl in good health. The specimen sequenced was cord blood. V gene TRBV3-1 combines with J gene TRBJ2-7; D is uncertain. CDR3 in amino acids: CASSQVERLYEQYF. The CDR3 DNA is TGTGCCAGCAGCCAAGTGGAGCGTCTCTACGAGCAGTACTTC.